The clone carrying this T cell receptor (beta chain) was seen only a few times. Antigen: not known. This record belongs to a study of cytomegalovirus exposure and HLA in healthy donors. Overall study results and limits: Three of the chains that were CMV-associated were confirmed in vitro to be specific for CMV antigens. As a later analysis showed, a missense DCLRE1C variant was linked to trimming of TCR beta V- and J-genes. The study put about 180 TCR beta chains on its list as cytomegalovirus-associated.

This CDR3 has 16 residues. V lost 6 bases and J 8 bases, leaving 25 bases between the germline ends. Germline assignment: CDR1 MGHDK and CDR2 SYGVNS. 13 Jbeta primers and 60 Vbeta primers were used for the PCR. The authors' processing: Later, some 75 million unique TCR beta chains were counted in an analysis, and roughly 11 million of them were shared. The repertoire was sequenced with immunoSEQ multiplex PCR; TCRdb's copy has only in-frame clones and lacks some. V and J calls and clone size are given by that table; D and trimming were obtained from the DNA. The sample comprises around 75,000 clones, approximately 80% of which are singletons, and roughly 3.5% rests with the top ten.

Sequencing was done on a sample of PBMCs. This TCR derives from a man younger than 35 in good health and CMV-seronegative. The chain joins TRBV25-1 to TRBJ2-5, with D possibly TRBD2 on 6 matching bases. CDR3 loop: CASRGRIEEGKGTQYF. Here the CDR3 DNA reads TGTGCCAGCAGGGGTAGGATCGAGGAGGGGAAAGGTACCCAGTACTTC.